This T cell receptor beta chain emerged from a study of control samples from healthy donors and cancer patients. Sequencing used immunoSEQ multiplex PCR; TCRdb keeps in-frame clones, though not all of them. The sample has 130,000 or so clones; around 94% are singletons. Trimming stripped 2 bases from V and 1 base from J, with 8 bases between. This CDR3 contains 14 residues. Germline values: CDR1 SNHLY, CDR2 FYNNEI. The specimen was blood. The chain carries TRBV2 and TRBJ1-1; the D is unclear. This receptor was identified in a man between 35 and 55 years old in good health. CDR3 coding DNA: TGTGCCAGCAGTGAATTAGGGAGGAACACTGAAGCTTTCTTT. As protein: CASSELGRNTEAFF.